Below are 10 T cell receptor beta chains sequenced from a single sample in a study of OX40 agonist ivuxolimab in advanced cancers. TCRdb's copy holds only in-frame clones and misses some; the assay was immunoSEQ multiplex PCR. Among under 85,000 clones listed, approximately 90% were seen once. The sample consisted of CD4+ or CD8+ T cells sorted from blood, taken in a trial of the OX40 agonist ivuxolimab. Source of these receptors: an adult with an advanced solid tumor such as melanoma, head and neck, liver or kidney cancer.

The rearrangement links TRBV10-3 to TRBJ2-5; possibly TRBD2 for D (5 bases). Germline CDR1 ENHRY, CDR2 SYGVKD. The CDR3 contains 13 residues. V lost 8 bases, J lost 7 bases, and 17 bases lay in between. This CDR3 reads CAIEPGFNGTQYF. In DNA form, the CDR3 reads TGTGCCATCGAGCCGGGATTCAACGGGACCCAGTACTTC.

This sequence joins TRBV19 and TRBJ1-4; D is unclear. The CDR3 length is 12 residues. V was shortened by 4 bases and J by 8 bases, with 8 bases between the two germline ends. Germline assignment: CDR1 LNHDA and CDR2 SQIVND (reference sequence). In nucleotides, the CDR3 is TGTGCCAGTAGTACCTCAAGAGAAAAACTGTTTTTT. This sequence encodes CASSTSREKLFF.

The V and J genes are TRBV4-1 and TRBJ1-2; D gene uncertain. Trimming left V 1 base short and J 4 bases short, with 25 bases between. The CDR3 extends over 19 amino acids. CDR1 MGHRA and CDR2 YSYEKL come from the germline V gene. The CDR3 loop is CASSQAFKMDRLRTYGYTF. The CDR3 nucleotides read TGCGCCAGCAGCCAAGCGTTCAAAATGGACCGTCTTAGAACCTATGGCTACACCTTC.

This chain uses TRBV5-4 with TRBJ2-7; 8 bases match TRBD1. Germline V CDR1 and CDR2: SGHNT, YYREEE (reference sequence). This CDR3 has 15 residues. Trimming cost V 4 bases and J 4 bases; bases outside gene matches: 10. CDR3 residues: CASSTGRGLIYEQYF. The DNA for the CDR3 is TGTGCCAGCAGCACGGGCAGGGGGCTGATATACGAGCAGTACTTC.

This chain uses TRBV5-1 with TRBJ2-2; weak D call: TRBD1 (5 bases). The germline V gene encodes CDR1 SGHRS and CDR2 YFSETQ. The CDR3 has 14 residues. Trimming cost V 1 base and J 5 bases, with 9 bases left between them. The CDR3: CASSLQSGTGELFF. DNA for the CDR3: TGCGCCAGCAGCTTGCAATCAGGGACCGGGGAGCTGTTTTTT.

The chain's CDR3 is CASSTGGGGDTQYF. For the CDR3, the DNA is TGTGCCAGTAGCACTGGGGGCGGAGGAGATACGCAGTATTTT. The chain joins TRBV19 to TRBJ2-3, with D possibly matching TRBD1 (6 bases). The V gene's germline CDR1 is LNHDA and CDR2 SQIVND (reference sequence). There are 14 residues in the CDR3. The V and J ends lost 6 bases and 5 bases respectively, with 15 bases between them.

The chain uses TRBV6-5 and TRBJ2-7; weak D call: TRBD2 (5 bases). The length of the CDR3 is 13 residues. Trimming took 8 bases from V and 0 from J, leaving 11 bases between them. Germline CDR1 and CDR2: MNHEY and SVGAGI. CDR3 in amino acids: CASQPGNSYEQYF. In nucleotides, the CDR3 is TGTGCCAGCCAACCGGGAAACTCCTACGAGCAGTACTTC.

V usage is TRBV27 and J usage is TRBJ2-7; TRBD1 matches at 10 bases. The CDR3 has 15 amino acids. Trimming removed 5 bases from V and 2 bases from J; junction bases left unmatched: 6. CDR1 MNHEY and CDR2 SMNVEV come from the germline V gene (reference sequence). The DNA for the CDR3 is TGTGCCAGCAGTCCTACCGGGACAGGGGCCTACGAGCAGTACTTC. Translated, it gives CASSPTGTGAYEQYF.

CDR3: CASSLGQGDEQYF. The CDR3 DNA sequence: TGCGCCAGCAGCTTAGGACAGGGGGACGAGCAGTACTTC. The rearrangement links TRBV5-1 to TRBJ2-7; the match to TRBD1 covers 10 bases. CDR1 SGHRS and CDR2 YFSETQ come from the germline V gene. The J segment lost 5 bases and the V segment lost 2 bases, leaving 1 base of the junction unmatched. The CDR3 spans 13 residues.

This chain links TRBV7-2 with TRBJ1-1; D unresolved. Germline values: CDR1 SGHTA, CDR2 FQGNSA. CDR3 length equals 13 residues. Deletions cut 7 bases from V and 5 bases from J, with 14 bases between. This CDR3 reads CASTREVSTEAFF. The DNA of the CDR3 is TGTGCCAGCACCCGGGAGGTGTCGACTGAAGCTTTCTTT.